These T cell receptor beta chains were read from a single sample in a study of CD8 T cells in ankylosing spondylitis. TCRdb reprocessed the 5' RACE reads via MiXCR and lists one record per CDR3 protein. This table has 700,000 to 1,000,000 distinct CDR3 sequences, 10% to 15% appearing once. Material for sequencing was blood, either unsorted or a sorted T cell fraction (not recorded which). The receptor set was obtained from a male donor with ankylosing spondylitis. The CDR3 runs from the conserved cysteine through the conserved F or W. The order of the fields is D gene, clone size, V gene, J gene, CDR3 protein, CDR3 DNA. The D gene is left open where the match is weak. For some rows the clone size is stated as once, few or many, or as a class when expanded; others skip it.

>-|-|TRBV5-1|TRBJ1-5
CASSPDGRNQPQHF
TGCGCCAGCAGCCCGGACGGCCGCAATCAGCCCCAGCATTTT
>-|few|TRBV28|TRBJ2-1
CASSSRGGTRYNEQFF
TGTGCCAGCAGTTCCCGTGGGGGGACGAGATACAATGAGCAGTTCTTC
>-|-|TRBV5-1|TRBJ2-4
CASSLELRAKNIQYF
TGCGCCAGCAGCTTGGAGTTGAGAGCCAAAAACATTCAGTACTTC
>TRBD2|many|TRBV10-3|TRBJ2-1
CAITQREYNEQFF
TGTGCCATCACACAGCGGGAATACAATGAGCAGTTCTTC
>TRBD2|-|TRBV20-1|TRBJ2-2
CSARGGRWSGELFF
TGCAGTGCTAGAGGCGGGAGGTGGTCCGGGGAGCTGTTTTTT
>TRBD2|many|TRBV6-5|TRBJ2-7
CASSYSKAGGWEQYF
TGTGCCAGCAGTTACTCGAAAGCGGGAGGATGGGAGCAGTACTTC
>-|few|TRBV5-1|TRBJ2-3
CASSLGTRATDTQYF
TGCGCCAGCAGCTTGGGCACGAGGGCCACAGATACGCAGTATTTT
>TRBD1|few|TRBV28|TRBJ2-3
CASRDTGGRTDTQYF
TGTGCCAGCAGAGATACAGGGGGTAGAACAGATACGCAGTATTTT
>-|-|TRBV25-1|TRBJ2-5
CASSGGGRTLQETQYF
TGTGCCAGCAGCGGAGGTGGGCGGACGCTCCAAGAGACCCAGTACTTC
>-|few|TRBV7-9|TRBJ2-5
CASSLSWGVQETQYF
TGTGCCAGCAGCTTAAGCTGGGGGGTCCAAGAGACCCAGTACTTC
>-|few|TRBV6-5|TRBJ2-5
CASMRDQETQYF
TGTGCCAGCATGCGGGATCAAGAGACCCAGTACTTC
>TRBD1|-|TRBV9|TRBJ2-7
CASSVGTANYEQYF
TGTGCCAGCAGCGTTGGGACAGCTAACTACGAGCAGTACTTC
>-|few|TRBV3-1|TRBJ2-1
CASSGVARPGQFF
TGTGCCAGCAGCGGAGTCGCGCGGCCAGGGCAGTTCTTC
>-|few|TRBV24-1|TRBJ2-5
CATSDPQGVQETQYF
TGTGCCACCAGTGATCCGCAGGGCGTTCAAGAGACCCAGTACTTC
>-|many|TRBV7-2|TRBJ1-6
CASSLDRSSYNSPLHF
TGTGCCAGCAGCTTAGACAGGAGCTCCTATAATTCACCCCTCCACTTT
>TRBD2|few|TRBV7-7|TRBJ2-1
CASSKRGGNEQFF
TGTGCTAGCAGCAAGCGGGGGGGCAATGAGCAGTTCTTC
>-|-|TRBV9|TRBJ2-1
CASSVSEYNEQFF
TGTGCCAGCAGCGTATCAGAGTACAATGAGCAGTTCTTC
>-|many|TRBV20-1|TRBJ2-7
CSAREGGDSYEQYF
TGCAGTGCCCGGGAAGGGGGGGACTCCTACGAGCAGTACTTC
>TRBD1|-|TRBV25-1|TRBJ2-5
CASSVTGGVKTQYF
TGTGCCAGCAGTGTGACAGGGGGCGTAAAGACCCAGTACTTC
>-|many|TRBV29-1|TRBJ2-5
CSVRMKYRETQYF
TGCAGCGTACGGATGAAGTATAGGGAGACCCAGTACTTC
>-|few|TRBV5-6|TRBJ2-7
CASSLQGRVDEQYF
TGTGCCAGCAGCTTACAGGGACGAGTGGACGAGCAGTACTTC
>-|few|TRBV7-3|TRBJ2-3
CASSLISGFSTDTQYF
TGTGCCAGCAGCTTAATATCAGGATTTAGCACAGATACGCAGTATTTT
>TRBD1|-|TRBV4-3|TRBJ1-4
CASSQDPPYWDRDEKLFF
TGCGCCAGCAGCCAAGATCCTCCTTATTGGGACAGGGATGAAAAACTGTTTTTT
>-|few|TRBV15|TRBJ2-1
CATSRDWVVGNEQFF
TGTGCCACCAGCAGAGATTGGGTTGTAGGTAATGAGCAGTTCTTC
>-|many|TRBV10-2|TRBJ1-1
CASSEKGNTEAFF
TGCGCCAGCAGTGAGAAGGGGAACACTGAAGCTTTCTTT
>TRBD1|few|TRBV27|TRBJ1-2
CASSSIRDRADTMSYTF
TGTGCCAGCAGTTCTATCCGGGACAGGGCCGACACTATGAGCTACACCTTC
>TRBD2|few|TRBV7-8|TRBJ2-1
CASSASGSSLRFGYNEQFF
TGTGCCAGCTCGGCAAGCGGGAGTTCCTTACGGTTTGGCTACAATGAGCAGTTCTTC
>-|few|TRBV20-1|TRBJ1-3
CSAERGAGNTIYF
TGCAGTGCTGAGCGGGGTGCGGGAAACACCATATATTTT
>-|few|TRBV6-1|TRBJ1-1
CASSAIGRDTEAFF
TGTGCCAGCAGTGCGATCGGGAGGGACACTGAAGCTTTCTTT
>-|many|TRBV4-3|TRBJ2-5
CASSQGRQETQYF
TGCGCCAGCAGCCAAGGACGACAAGAGACCCAGTACTTC
>TRBD2|-|TRBV7-9|TRBJ2-5
CASSLEFWREGHETQYF
TGTGCCAGCAGCTTAGAGTTCTGGCGGGAGGGCCACGAGACCCAGTACTTC
>TRBD1|few|TRBV12-3/TRBV12-4|TRBJ2-7
CASSFDRGSEQYF
TGTGCCAGCAGTTTTGACAGGGGTTCCGAGCAGTACTTC
>TRBD2|few|TRBV10-3|TRBJ2-3
CAISVAGMIGTQYF
TGTGCCATCAGTGTAGCGGGGATGATTGGTACGCAGTATTTT
>-|few|TRBV20-1|TRBJ2-1
CSARDFSTTYNEQFF
TGCAGTGCTAGAGATTTTAGCACCACATACAATGAGCAGTTCTTC
>TRBD1|many|TRBV29-1|TRBJ1-1
CSARVRTGDTEAFF
TGCAGCGCCCGCGTTCGGACAGGGGACACTGAAGCTTTCTTT
>-|few|TRBV7-2|TRBJ2-1
CASSSPTLGQFF
TGTGCCAGCAGCTCCCCGACACTTGGGCAGTTCTTC
>-|many|TRBV29-1|TRBJ2-3
CSDVTGSSDTQYF
TGCAGCGACGTGACAGGATCGTCAGATACGCAGTATTTT
>-|few|TRBV7-2|TRBJ2-7
CASSLVRGGNYEQYF
TGTGCCAGCAGCTTAGTCAGGGGGGGGAACTACGAGCAGTACTTC
>-|-|TRBV4-2|TRBJ2-1
CASSQDRLATYNEQFF
TGTGCCAGCAGCCAAGACAGGCTAGCGACTTACAATGAGCAGTTCTTC
>TRBD1|few|TRBV6-2/TRBV6-3|TRBJ2-1
CASTPDRGLSYNEQFF
TGTGCCAGCACCCCGGACAGGGGGCTGTCCTACAATGAGCAGTTCTTC
>TRBD1|-|TRBV20-1|TRBJ2-7
CSASYSQGTSEQYF
TGCAGTGCTAGCTACTCACAGGGGACGAGCGAGCAGTACTTC
>-|few|TRBV6-2/TRBV6-3|TRBJ2-6
CASKFYSGANVLTF
TGTGCCAGCAAATTCTACTCTGGGGCCAACGTCCTGACTTTC
>-|many|TRBV20-1|TRBJ2-5
CSARETWEETQYF
TGCAGTGCTAGAGAAACCTGGGAAGAGACCCAGTACTTC
>-|-|TRBV5-6|TRBJ2-3
CASSNSAELTTDTQYF
TGTGCCAGCAGCAACTCGGCAGAACTTACTACAGATACGCAGTATTTT
>-|once|TRBV5-5|TRBJ2-7
CASSLYSKIYEQYF
TGTGCCAGCAGCTTGTACAGCAAGATCTACGAGCAGTACTTT
>-|-|TRBV20-1|TRBJ1-5
CSASLWGGVGNQPQHF
TGCAGTGCTAGTCTTTGGGGAGGGGTGGGCAATCAGCCCCAGCATTTT
>-|few|TRBV6-2/TRBV6-3|TRBJ2-7
CASKFIGAREQYF
TGTGCCAGCAAATTTATCGGGGCCAGGGAGCAGTACTTC
>-|few|TRBV20-1|TRBJ1-2
CSARARSEEGYGYTF
TGCAGTGCTAGAGCCAGATCCGAAGAGGGCTATGGCTACACCTTC
>-|-|TRBV6-1|TRBJ1-4
CASGSSGGVEKLFF
TGTGCCAGCGGGTCGTCAGGCGGAGTTGAAAAACTGTTTTTT
>TRBD2|few|TRBV29-1|TRBJ2-3
CSTRRGGAPDTQYF
TGCAGCACACGCCGCGGGGGGGCCCCCGATACGCAGTATTTT
>TRBD1|-|TRBV7-2|TRBJ1-2
CASSLVAGQGSYGYTF
TGTGCCAGCAGCTTAGTAGCGGGACAGGGAAGCTATGGCTACACCTTC
>-|many|TRBV5-1|TRBJ1-4
CASSLSGFEKLFF
TGCGCCAGCAGCTTGTCAGGGTTTGAAAAACTGTTTTTT
>-|-|TRBV20-1|TRBJ1-3
CSASPVAGPDPKKYF
TGCAGTGCTTCCCCTGTCGCGGGGCCGGACCCAAAGAAATATTTT
>-|-|TRBV5-5|TRBJ2-7
CASSLTGTLHEQYF
TGTGCCAGCAGCTTGACCGGGACACTCCACGAGCAGTACTTC
>-|-|TRBV10-1|TRBJ2-1
CASSERRASSYNEQFF
TGCGCCAGCAGTGAGAGGCGGGCCAGCTCCTACAATGAGCAGTTCTTC
>TRBD1|-|TRBV20-1|TRBJ2-2
CSARAGGADTGELFF
TGCAGTGCTAGGGCAGGGGGCGCGGACACCGGGGAGCTGTTTTTT
>TRBD2|-|TRBV12-3/TRBV12-4|TRBJ2-5
CASSTRLAVNYIGTQYF
TGTGCCAGCAGTACCAGACTAGCGGTGAATTATATTGGGACCCAGTACTTC
>-|few|TRBV6-5|TRBJ2-1
CASSSTGLDEQFF
TGTGCCAGCAGTTCCACAGGGCTGGACGAGCAGTTCTTC
>-|few|TRBV7-9|TRBJ2-3
CASSSLRGRGDTQYF
TGTGCCAGCAGCTCCCTCAGGGGCAGGGGAGATACGCAGTATTTT